Sequencing of this T cell receptor beta chain was carried out in a study of CD8 T cells in ankylosing spondylitis. General study findings and limits: The authors found the disease-linked clones to be CD8+ and relatively rare in peripheral blood. Reportedly, significant enrichment of disease-linked clones occurred in matched ankylosing spondylitis synovial fluid. The study identified a TCR beta motif of several highly homologous variants that appeared characteristic of ankylosing spondylitis blood. Earlier studies detected some motif variants in reactive arthritis synovial fluid and blood.

V lost 3 bases and J 6 bases, leaving 7 bases between the germline ends. The CDR3 contains 11 residues. CDR1 and CDR2 from the germline V gene are SGHRS and YFSETQ. With molecular barcodes, quantitative 5'-RACE was used to make the TCR beta libraries. TCRdb independently ran MiXCR on the 5' RACE reads; one entry per CDR3 protein. The sample comprises 100,000 or so distinct CDR3 sequences, around 8.3% of which are singletons, and approximately 30% rests with the top ten. This clonotype was picked up many times. Its antigen is unidentified. This clonotype was obtained from a male donor with ankylosing spondylitis. The sequenced sample was blood, either unsorted or a sorted T cell fraction (not recorded which). V is TRBV5-1 and J is TRBJ2-7; weak D call: TRBD2 (5 bases). CDR3 protein: CASSSDFEQYF. The CDR3 coding sequence is TGCGCCAGCAGCTCGGACTTCGAGCAGTACTTC.